The source of this TCR beta chain is a study of chronic HIV infection and antiretroviral therapy (dated by TCRdb to 2015 to 2017). With regard to this clonotype: It lacks a known antigen. Nothing much larger sits one base from this clone, and base qualities are not available.

V and J are truncated by 5 bases and 15 bases respectively, leaving an intervening sequence of 24 bases. Taken from cysteine to phenylalanine, the CDR3 has 14 residues. The CDR3 DNA has 42 bases and is translated from base 1. CDR1 and CDR2 are read off the germline V gene (reference sequence) as SGHKS and YYEKEE. Library prep was done by 5' RACE. Sequencer: Illumina MiSeq. TCRdb passed the public sequencing reads through fastp at Q25 and MiXCR, retaining productive beta sequences. Each CDR3 protein appears once, grouped with its most common genes and DNA. In all, the sample holds roughly 48,000 distinct CDR3 sequences, and 15% to 20% of those were seen once. The top ten hold more than 2.5% of the sample.

The chain is assembled from TRBV5-5 and TRBJ2-4, with TRBD2 as a weak D call on 5 bases. Sequencing was performed on peripheral blood. The source is an adult who had HIV and had not received antiretroviral therapy, or was an uninfected healthy control (not recorded which). The nucleotide sequence is TGTGCCAGCAGACCTGGCGTCGAGCGGTCAAGTCGGTACTTC. Its protein is CASRPGVERSSRYF.